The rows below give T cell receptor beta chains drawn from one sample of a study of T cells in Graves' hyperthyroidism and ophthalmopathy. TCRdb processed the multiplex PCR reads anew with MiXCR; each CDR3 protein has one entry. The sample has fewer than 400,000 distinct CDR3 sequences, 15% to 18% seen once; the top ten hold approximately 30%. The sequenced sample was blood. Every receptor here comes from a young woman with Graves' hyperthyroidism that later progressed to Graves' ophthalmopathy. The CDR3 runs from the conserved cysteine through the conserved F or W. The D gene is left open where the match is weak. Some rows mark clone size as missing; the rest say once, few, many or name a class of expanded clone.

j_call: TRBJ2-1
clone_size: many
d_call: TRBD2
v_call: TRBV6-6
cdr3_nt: TGTGCCAGCAGTTACGGACCCACTATCCCTAGCGGGAGGGCCGTCTACAATGAGCAGTTCTTC
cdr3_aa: CASSYGPTIPSGRAVYNEQFF

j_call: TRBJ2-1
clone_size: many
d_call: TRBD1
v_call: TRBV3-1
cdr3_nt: TGTGCCAGCAGCCATCCGACAGGGATAGTGAATGAGCAGTTCTTC
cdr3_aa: CASSHPTGIVNEQFF

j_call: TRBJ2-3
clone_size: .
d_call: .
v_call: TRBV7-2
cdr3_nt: TGCGCCAGCAGCCAAGATTTCCCAGCAGGCACAGATACGCAGTATTTT
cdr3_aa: CASSQDFPAGTDTQYF

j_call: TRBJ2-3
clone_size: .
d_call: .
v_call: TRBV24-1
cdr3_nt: TGTGCCACCAGTGATTCCAACAGGGTTGCGGTCACAGATACGCAGTATTTT
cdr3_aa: CATSDSNRVAVTDTQYF

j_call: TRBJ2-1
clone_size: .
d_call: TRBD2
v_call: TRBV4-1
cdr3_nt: TGCGCCGGCAGCCGCGGACTAGCAGAGAGCTCCTACAATGAGCAGTTCTTC
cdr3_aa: CAGSRGLAESSYNEQFF

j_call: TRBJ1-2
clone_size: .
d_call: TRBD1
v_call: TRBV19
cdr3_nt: TGTGCCAGTATGGGGAGGACAGGGGGCAACTATGGCTACACCTTC
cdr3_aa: CASMGRTGGNYGYTF

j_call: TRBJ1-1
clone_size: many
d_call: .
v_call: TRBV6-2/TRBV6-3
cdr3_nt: TGTGCCAGCAGTTATTACCCCAAGTCTGAAGCTTTCTTT
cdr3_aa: CASSYYPKSEAFF

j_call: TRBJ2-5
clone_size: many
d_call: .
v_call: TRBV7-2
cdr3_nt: TGTGCCAGCAGACCCTCCGGCGTCCAAGAGACCCAGTACTTC
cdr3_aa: CASRPSGVQETQYF

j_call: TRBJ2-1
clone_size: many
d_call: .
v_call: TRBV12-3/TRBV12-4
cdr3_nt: TGTGCCAGCAGTTTAGTGGATAGGGTGAATTACAATGAGCAGTTCTTC
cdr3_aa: CASSLVDRVNYNEQFF

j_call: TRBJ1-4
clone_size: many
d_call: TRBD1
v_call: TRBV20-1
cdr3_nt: TGCAGTGCCAGGACAGGGGGCGTTGAAAAACTGTTTTTT
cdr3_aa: CSARTGGVEKLFF

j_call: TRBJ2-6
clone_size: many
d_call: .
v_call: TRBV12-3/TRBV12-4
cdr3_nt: TGTGCCAGCAGTTTACAAAGAGCTGGGGCCAACGTCCTGACTTTC
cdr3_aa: CASSLQRAGANVLTF

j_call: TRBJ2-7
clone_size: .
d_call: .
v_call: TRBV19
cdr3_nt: TGTGCCAGTAGTATGTTTCGGGAGTCGGCGGACGAGCAGTACTTC
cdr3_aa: CASSMFRESADEQYF

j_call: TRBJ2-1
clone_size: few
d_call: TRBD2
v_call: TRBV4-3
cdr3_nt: TGCGCCAGCAGCCAGGTTACTAGCGGGAGTATTCATGAGCAGTTCTTC
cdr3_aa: CASSQVTSGSIHEQFF

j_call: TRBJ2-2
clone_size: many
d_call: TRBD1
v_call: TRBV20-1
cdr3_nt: TGCAGTGCTACTCTACAGGGGTTCGGGAACACCGGGGAGCTGTTTTTT
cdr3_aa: CSATLQGFGNTGELFF

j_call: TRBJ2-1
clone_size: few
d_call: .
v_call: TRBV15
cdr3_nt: TGTGCCACCAGCAGAGATTTGGCCCAAAATGAGCAGTTCTTC
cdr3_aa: CATSRDLAQNEQFF

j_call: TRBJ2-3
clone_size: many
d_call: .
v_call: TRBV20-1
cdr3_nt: TGCAGTGCTAGAGTTGCGGGAACTATTTCAGATACGCAGTATTTT
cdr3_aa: CSARVAGTISDTQYF

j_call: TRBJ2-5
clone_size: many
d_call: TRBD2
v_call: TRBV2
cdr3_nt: TGTGCCAGCAGTCGAACTAGCGGGAGGCAAGAGACCCAGTACTTC
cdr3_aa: CASSRTSGRQETQYF

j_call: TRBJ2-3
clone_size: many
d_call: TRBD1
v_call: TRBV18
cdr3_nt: TGTGCCAGCTCTATACAGGGGGCTCGACCAGATACGCAGTATTTT
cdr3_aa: CASSIQGARPDTQYF

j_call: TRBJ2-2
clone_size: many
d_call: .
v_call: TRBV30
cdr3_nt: TGTGCCTGGAGGCCTCTAGTGTTGACCGGGGAGCTGTTTTTT
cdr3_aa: CAWRPLVLTGELFF

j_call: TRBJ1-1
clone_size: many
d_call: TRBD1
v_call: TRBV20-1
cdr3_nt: TGCAGTGCTACAGGGGGTGAACTTCTGAACACTGAAGCTTTCTTT
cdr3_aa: CSATGGELLNTEAFF

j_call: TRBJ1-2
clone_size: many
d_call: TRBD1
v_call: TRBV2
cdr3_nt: TGTGCCAGCAGTGTACAGGGGAAAGTTTCAGAGTATGGCTACACCTTC
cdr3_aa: CASSVQGKVSEYGYTF

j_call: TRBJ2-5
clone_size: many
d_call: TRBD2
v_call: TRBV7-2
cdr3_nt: TGTGCCAGCAGCTTAGGGGGAGGGGTTGAGACCCAGTACTTC
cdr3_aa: CASSLGGGVETQYF

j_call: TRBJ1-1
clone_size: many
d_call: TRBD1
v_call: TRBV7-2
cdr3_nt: TGTGCCAGCAGCTTAACGGGACAGGGGTACACTGAAGCTTTCTTT
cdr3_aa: CASSLTGQGYTEAFF

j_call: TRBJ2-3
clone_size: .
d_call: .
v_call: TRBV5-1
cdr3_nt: TGCGCCAGCAGCTTGGAGGTTAACACAGATACGCAGTATTTT
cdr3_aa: CASSLEVNTDTQYF

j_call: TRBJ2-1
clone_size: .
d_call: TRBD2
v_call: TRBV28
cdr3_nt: TGTGCCAGCAGTTCCATCTTAGCGGGAGGGGACAATGAGCAGTTCTTC
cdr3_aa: CASSSILAGGDNEQFF

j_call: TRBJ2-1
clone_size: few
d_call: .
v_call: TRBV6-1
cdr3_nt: TGTGCCAGCAGCCGCAGCGTCCCCCCTTACAATGAGCAGTTCTTC
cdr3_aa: CASSRSVPPYNEQFF

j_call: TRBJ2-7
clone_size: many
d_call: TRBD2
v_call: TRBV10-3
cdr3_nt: TGTGCCATCAGAGGTGGTAGCGGGGAGTCCTACGAGCAGTACTTC
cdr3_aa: CAIRGGSGESYEQYF

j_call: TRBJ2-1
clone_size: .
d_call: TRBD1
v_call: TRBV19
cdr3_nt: TGTGCCAGTAGATCGGGACAGGGGCTAAACAATGAGCAGTTCTTC
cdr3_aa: CASRSGQGLNNEQFF

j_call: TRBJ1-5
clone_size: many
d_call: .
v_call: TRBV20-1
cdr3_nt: TGCAGTGCTGCCAGGGATAGCAATCAGCCCCAGCATTTT
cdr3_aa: CSAARDSNQPQHF

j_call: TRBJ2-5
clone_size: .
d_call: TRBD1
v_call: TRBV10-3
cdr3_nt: TGTGCCATCAGTCGATTACAGGGGGAAGAGACCCAGTACTTC
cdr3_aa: CAISRLQGEETQYF

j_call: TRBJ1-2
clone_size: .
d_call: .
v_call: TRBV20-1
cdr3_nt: TGCAGTGCCACCACTCGGGGGGAGAGGAACTATGGCTACACCTTC
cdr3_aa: CSATTRGERNYGYTF